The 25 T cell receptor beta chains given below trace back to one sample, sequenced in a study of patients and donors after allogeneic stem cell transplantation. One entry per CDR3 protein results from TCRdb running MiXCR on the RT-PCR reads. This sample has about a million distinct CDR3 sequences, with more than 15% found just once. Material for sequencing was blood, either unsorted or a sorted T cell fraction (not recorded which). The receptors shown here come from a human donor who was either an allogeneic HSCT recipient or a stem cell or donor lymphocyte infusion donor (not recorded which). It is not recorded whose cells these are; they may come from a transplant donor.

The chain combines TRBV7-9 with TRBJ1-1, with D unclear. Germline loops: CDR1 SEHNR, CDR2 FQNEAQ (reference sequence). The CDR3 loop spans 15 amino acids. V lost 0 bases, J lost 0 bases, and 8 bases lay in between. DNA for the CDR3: TGTGCCAGCAGCTTAGCGTCGGGGATGAACACTGAAGCTTTCTTT. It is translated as CASSLASGMNTEAFF.

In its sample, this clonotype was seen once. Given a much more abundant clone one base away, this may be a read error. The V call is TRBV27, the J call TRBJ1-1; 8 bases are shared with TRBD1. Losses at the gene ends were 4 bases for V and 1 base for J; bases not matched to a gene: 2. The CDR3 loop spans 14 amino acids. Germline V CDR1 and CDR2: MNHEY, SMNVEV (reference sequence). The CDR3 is CASSWDRSNTEAFF. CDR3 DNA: TGTGCCAGCAGTTGGGACAGGTCGAACACTGAAGCTTTCTTT.

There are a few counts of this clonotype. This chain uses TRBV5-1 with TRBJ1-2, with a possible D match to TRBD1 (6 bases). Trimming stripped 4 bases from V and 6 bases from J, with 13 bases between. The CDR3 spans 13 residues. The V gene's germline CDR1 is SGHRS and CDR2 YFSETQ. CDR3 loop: CASSPEGGDGYTF. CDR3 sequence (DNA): TGCGCCAGCAGCCCGGAGGGGGGCGATGGCTACACCTTC.

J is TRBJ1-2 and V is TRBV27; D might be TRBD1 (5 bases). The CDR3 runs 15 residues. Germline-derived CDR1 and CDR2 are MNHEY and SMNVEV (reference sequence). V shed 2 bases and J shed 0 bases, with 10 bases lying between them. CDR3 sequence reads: CASSLVGGTNYGYTF. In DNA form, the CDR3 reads TGTGCCAGCAGTTTAGTGGGGGGAACTAACTATGGCTACACCTTC.

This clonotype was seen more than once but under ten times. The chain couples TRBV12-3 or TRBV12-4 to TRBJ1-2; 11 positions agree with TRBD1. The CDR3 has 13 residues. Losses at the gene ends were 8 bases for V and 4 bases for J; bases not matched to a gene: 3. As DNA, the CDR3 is TGTGCCAGCGGGACAGGGGGGATCTATGGCTACACCTTC. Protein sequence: CASGTGGIYGYTF.

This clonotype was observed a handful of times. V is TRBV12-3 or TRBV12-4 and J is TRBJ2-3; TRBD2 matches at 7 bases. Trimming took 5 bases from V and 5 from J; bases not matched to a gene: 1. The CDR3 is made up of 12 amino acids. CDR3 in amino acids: CASSRTRDTQYF. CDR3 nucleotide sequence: TGTGCCAGCAGTCGGACTAGAGATACGCAGTATTTT.

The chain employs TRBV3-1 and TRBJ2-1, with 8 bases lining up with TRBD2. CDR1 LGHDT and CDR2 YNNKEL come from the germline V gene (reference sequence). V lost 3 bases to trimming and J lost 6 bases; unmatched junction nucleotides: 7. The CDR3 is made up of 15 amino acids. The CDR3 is CASSHPGLVRNEQFF. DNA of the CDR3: TGTGCCAGCAGCCACCCGGGACTAGTCCGCAATGAGCAGTTCTTC.

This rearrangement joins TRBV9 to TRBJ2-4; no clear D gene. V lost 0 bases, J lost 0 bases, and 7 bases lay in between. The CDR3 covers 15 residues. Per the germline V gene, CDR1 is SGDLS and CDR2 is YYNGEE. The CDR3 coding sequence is TGTGCCAGCAGCGTAGCAGAACTAGCCAAAAACATTCAGTACTTC. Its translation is CASSVAELAKNIQYF.

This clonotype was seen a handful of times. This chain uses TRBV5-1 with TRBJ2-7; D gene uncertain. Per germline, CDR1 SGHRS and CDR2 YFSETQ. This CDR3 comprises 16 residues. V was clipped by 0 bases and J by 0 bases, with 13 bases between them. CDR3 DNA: TGCGCCAGCAGCTTGGAATCACCGGCCAACTCCTACGAGCAGTACTTC. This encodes CASSLESPANSYEQYF.

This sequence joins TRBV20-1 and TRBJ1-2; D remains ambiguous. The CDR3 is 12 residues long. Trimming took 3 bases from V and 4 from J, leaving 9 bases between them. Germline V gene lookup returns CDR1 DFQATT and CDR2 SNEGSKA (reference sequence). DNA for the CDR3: TGCAGTGCTAGCGTCATCCTCTATGGCTACACCTTC. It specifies CSASVILYGYTF.

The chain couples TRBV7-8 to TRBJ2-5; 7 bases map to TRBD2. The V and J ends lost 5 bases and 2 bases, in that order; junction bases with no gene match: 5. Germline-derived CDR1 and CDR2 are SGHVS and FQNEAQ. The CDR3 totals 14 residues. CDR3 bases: TGTGCCAGCAGCCCCCCTAGCGGACAAGAGACCCAGTACTTC. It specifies CASSPPSGQETQYF.

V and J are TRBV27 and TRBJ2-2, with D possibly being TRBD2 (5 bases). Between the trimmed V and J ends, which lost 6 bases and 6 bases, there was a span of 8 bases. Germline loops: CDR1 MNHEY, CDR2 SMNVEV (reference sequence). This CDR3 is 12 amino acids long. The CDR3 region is CASRPAAGELFF. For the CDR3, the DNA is TGTGCCAGCAGACCAGCGGCCGGGGAGCTGTTTTTT.

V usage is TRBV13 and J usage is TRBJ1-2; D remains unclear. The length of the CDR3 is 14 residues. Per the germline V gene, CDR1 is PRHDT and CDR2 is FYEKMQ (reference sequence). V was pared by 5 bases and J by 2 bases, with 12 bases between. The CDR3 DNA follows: TGTGCCAGCAGCGATGGACGGAGGAACTATGGCTACACCTTC. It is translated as CASSDGRRNYGYTF.

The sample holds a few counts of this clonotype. This CDR3 reads CRGTGGTEAFF. In nucleotides, the CDR3 is TGCAGGGGGACAGGGGGAACTGAAGCTTTCTTT. The chain is built from TRBV20-1 and TRBJ1-1; 11 nucleotides agree with TRBD1. This CDR3 has 11 residues. Germline-derived CDR1 and CDR2 are DFQATT and SNEGSKA (reference sequence).

The CDR3 DNA follows: TGTGCCAGCAGCAAAAATTGGGCGGAAGATACGCAGTATTTT. As protein: CASSKNWAEDTQYF. The J gene is TRBJ2-3, the V gene TRBV3-1; D call uncertain. Trimming stripped 5 bases from V and 5 bases from J, with 14 bases between. The length of the CDR3 is 14 residues. Germline CDR1 and CDR2: LGHDT and YNNKEL (reference sequence).

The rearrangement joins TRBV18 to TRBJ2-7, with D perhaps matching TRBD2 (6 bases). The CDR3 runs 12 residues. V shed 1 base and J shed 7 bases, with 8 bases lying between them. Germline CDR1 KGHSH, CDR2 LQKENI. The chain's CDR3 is CASSPLSGEQYF. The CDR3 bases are TGTGCCAGCTCACCACTTAGCGGAGAGCAGTACTTC.

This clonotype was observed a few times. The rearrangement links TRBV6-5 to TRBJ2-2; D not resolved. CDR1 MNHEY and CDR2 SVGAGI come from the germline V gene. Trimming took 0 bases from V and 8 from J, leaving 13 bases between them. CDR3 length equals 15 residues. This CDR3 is CASSYSKGSPGELFF. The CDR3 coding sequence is TGTGCCAGCAGTTACTCGAAGGGCTCCCCGGGGGAGCTGTTTTTT.

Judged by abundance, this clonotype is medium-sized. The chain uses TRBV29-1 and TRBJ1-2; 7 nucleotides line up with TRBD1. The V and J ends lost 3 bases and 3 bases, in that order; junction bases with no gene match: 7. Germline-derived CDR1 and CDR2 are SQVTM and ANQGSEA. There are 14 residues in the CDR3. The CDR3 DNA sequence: TGCAGCGTTGAGATGTCAGGGGGACACTATGGCTACACCTTC. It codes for CSVEMSGGHYGYTF.

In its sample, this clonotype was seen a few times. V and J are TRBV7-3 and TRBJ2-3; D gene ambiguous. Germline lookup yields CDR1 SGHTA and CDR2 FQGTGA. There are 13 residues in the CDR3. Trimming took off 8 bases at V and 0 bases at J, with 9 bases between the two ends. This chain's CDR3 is CASGLASTDTQYF. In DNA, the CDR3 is TGTGCCAGCGGGCTGGCCAGCACAGATACGCAGTATTTT.

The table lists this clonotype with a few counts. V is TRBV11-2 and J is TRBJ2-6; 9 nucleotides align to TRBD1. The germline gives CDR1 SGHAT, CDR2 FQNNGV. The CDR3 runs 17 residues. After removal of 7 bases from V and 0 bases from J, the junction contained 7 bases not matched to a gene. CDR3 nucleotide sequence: TGTGCCAGCACCAAAGGGACAGGGACCTCTGGGGCCAACGTCCTGACTTTC. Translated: CASTKGTGTSGANVLTF.

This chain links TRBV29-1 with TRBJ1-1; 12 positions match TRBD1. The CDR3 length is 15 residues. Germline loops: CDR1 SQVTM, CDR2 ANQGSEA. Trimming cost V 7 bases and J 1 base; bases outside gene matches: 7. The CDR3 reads CSGGQGADTNTEAFF. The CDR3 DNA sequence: TGCAGCGGGGGACAGGGGGCGGACACGAACACTGAAGCTTTCTTT.

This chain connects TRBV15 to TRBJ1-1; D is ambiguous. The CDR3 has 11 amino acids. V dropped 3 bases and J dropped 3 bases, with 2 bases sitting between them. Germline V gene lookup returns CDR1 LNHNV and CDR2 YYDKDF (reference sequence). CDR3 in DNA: TGTGCCACCAGCAGCTACACTGAAGCTTTCTTT. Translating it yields CATSSYTEAFF. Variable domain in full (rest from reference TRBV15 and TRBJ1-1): DAMVIQNPRYQVTQFGKPVTLSCSQTLNHNVMYWYQQKSSQAPKLLFHYYDKDFNNEADTPDNFQSRRPNTSFCFLDIRSPGLGDTAMYLCATSSYTEAFFGQGTRLTVV.

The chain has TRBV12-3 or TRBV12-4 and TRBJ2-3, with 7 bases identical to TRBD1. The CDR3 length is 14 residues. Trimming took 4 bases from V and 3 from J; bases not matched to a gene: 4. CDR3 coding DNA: TGTGCCAGCAGTTGGGACAGAGAAACAGATACGCAGTATTTT. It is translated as CASSWDRETDTQYF.

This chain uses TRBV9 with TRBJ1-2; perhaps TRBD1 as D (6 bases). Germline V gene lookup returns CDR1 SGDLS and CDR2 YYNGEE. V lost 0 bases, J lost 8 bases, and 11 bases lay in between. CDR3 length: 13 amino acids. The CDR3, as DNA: TGTGCCAGCAGCGTAGGGGGGGCGCGAGGCTACACCTTC. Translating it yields CASSVGGARGYTF.

CDR3 sequence reads: CASSARDRGYGYTF. The CDR3 DNA reads TGTGCCAGCAGTGCCCGGGACAGGGGATATGGCTACACCTTC. The chain links TRBV6-1 to TRBJ1-2; 10 nucleotides line up with TRBD1. The CDR3 runs 14 residues. The V gene end was trimmed by 4 bases and the J gene end by 5 bases; junction bases not matched to a gene: 4. Germline-derived CDR1 and CDR2 are MNHNS and SASEGT.